Listed below are T cell receptor beta chains from one sample, sequenced in a study of regulatory T cells in long-lasting Graves disease. Each CDR3 protein is one row after TCRdb ran MiXCR on the multiplex PCR reads. The sample lists 450,000 or so distinct CDR3 sequences, around 20% occurring once. This material consisted of peripheral blood mononuclear cells (PBMCs), taken when the disease was refractory, from a patient treated with antithyroid drugs. These receptors were obtained from a female donor with Graves disease. Each CDR3 is given with its conserved first and last residue. The D gene is left open where the match is weak. Size tells how often a clone was seen (once, few, many) or the class of an expanded clone, and some rows leave it out.

length,J,V,D,size,DNA,CDR3
15,TRBJ1-1,TRBV5-4,-,-,TGTGCCAGCAGCCGTGAGGGCCTCATGAACACTGAAGCTTTCTTT,CASSREGLMNTEAFF
15,TRBJ2-6,TRBV27,-,few,TGTGCCAGCAGTACTAACCCACTTGGGGCCAACGTCCTGACTTTC,CASSTNPLGANVLTF
16,TRBJ1-2,TRBV4-2,-,few,TGTGCCAGCAGCCAAGATCAGGGAGGGAGAGGCTATGGCTACACCTTC,CASSQDQGGRGYGYTF
14,TRBJ1-1,TRBV5-4,-,few,TGTGCCAGCAGCTTGGACTCTATGGGAACTGAAGCTTTCTTT,CASSLDSMGTEAFF
15,TRBJ2-7,TRBV10-2,TRBD2,many,TGCGCCAGCAGTCCACTACTAGCGGGAGGGCACGAGCAGTACTTC,CASSPLLAGGHEQYF
16,TRBJ1-1,TRBV25-1,-,many,TGTGCCAGCAGTGAATTGTTTGGGGTTGGGAACACTGAAGCTTTCTTT,CASSELFGVGNTEAFF
15,TRBJ1-1,TRBV19,TRBD1,many,TGTGCCAGTAGTATCCCGGGACAGGGGGAAGCTGAAGCTTTCTTT,CASSIPGQGEAEAFF
13,TRBJ1-4,TRBV7-8,-,many,TGTGCCAGCAGCGGACGGACTAATGAAAAACTGTTTTTT,CASSGRTNEKLFF
13,TRBJ1-2,TRBV3-1,-,few,TGTGCCACCTACACCAGGGGAGGAGAGGGCTACACCTTC,CATYTRGGEGYTF
12,TRBJ1-5,TRBV28,TRBD1,many,TGTGCCAGCATTACAGGGGGACAGCCCCAGCATTTT,CASITGGQPQHF
15,TRBJ2-7,TRBV6-1,-,many,TGTGCCAGCAGCAACCGGGACGCAGGCTCCTACGAGCAGTACTTC,CASSNRDAGSYEQYF
13,TRBJ1-2,TRBV12-3/TRBV12-4,-,many,TGTGCCAGCAGTATAGGACCGCGTAGTGGCTACACCTTC,CASSIGPRSGYTF
17,TRBJ2-7,TRBV13,TRBD1,few,TGTGCCAGCAGCTTAGGTTCGGGACAGGGGGCAAGCTACGAGCAGTACTTC,CASSLGSGQGASYEQYF
15,TRBJ1-2,TRBV18,-,many,TGTGCCAGCTCATCCCTGAACTGGGGGTCGGATGGCTACACCTTC,CASSSLNWGSDGYTF
17,TRBJ2-4,TRBV25-1,-,few,TGTGCCAGCAGTGTACAGGGGGGACCGGGGGGCCTAAACATTCAGTACTTC,CASSVQGGPGGLNIQYF
14,TRBJ2-1,TRBV6-4,TRBD2,-,TGTGCCAGCAGCCACACTAGCGGGAGGGATGAGCAGTTCTTC,CASSHTSGRDEQFF
16,TRBJ1-4,TRBV10-3,TRBD1,many,TGTGCCATCAGTCAGGGACAGGCTGCAACTAATGAAAAACTGTTTTTT,CAISQGQAATNEKLFF
14,TRBJ1-5,TRBV28,TRBD1,-,TGTGCCAGCAGAGAGGGACAGGGGAGTCAGCCCCAGCATTTT,CASREGQGSQPQHF
13,TRBJ1-1,TRBV20-1,-,-,TGCAGTGCTAGAGGGCAGTCCACCACTGAAGCTTTCTTT,CSARGQSTTEAFF
14,TRBJ2-5,TRBV6-1,TRBD2,many,TGTGCCAGCAGTGGACTAGCGAGGGGGGAGACCCAGTACTTC,CASSGLARGETQYF
15,TRBJ1-3,TRBV5-5,-,-,TGTGCCAGCAGCTTGTTTTCGATCTCTGGAAACACCATATATTTT,CASSLFSISGNTIYF
15,TRBJ2-5,TRBV6-1,-,-,TGTGCCAGCAGCGATACCCAGGGGCGTCGGGAGACCCAGTACTTC,CASSDTQGRRETQYF
15,TRBJ2-4,TRBV20-1,-,-,TGCAGTGCTAGACCAATGCTTCTAGCCAAAAACATTCAGTACTTC,CSARPMLLAKNIQYF
13,TRBJ1-6,TRBV2,TRBD1,many,TGTGCCAGCAAGGACAGGGTCGGGGCACCCCTCCACTTT,CASKDRVGAPLHF
17,TRBJ2-2,TRBV2,-,many,TGTGCCAGCAAACCGGGCCCTACTATGGTGATCACCGGGGAGCTGTTTTTT,CASKPGPTMVITGELFF
15,TRBJ2-7,TRBV27,TRBD1,many,TGTGCCAGCAGTTTCCTGGGACAGGGAGTCCACGAGCAGTACTTC,CASSFLGQGVHEQYF
13,TRBJ1-2,TRBV3-1,-,-,TGTGCCAGCAGCCAATGGACGGAAGGGGGCTACACCTTC,CASSQWTEGGYTF
15,TRBJ1-1,TRBV6-1,-,-,TGTGCCAGCACCCCTGAGGTGGGGCGGAACACTGAAGCTTTCTTT,CASTPEVGRNTEAFF
13,TRBJ1-5,TRBV5-4,-,few,TGTGCCAGCAGCTCGGGTCCCATGAGGCCCCAGCATTTT,CASSSGPMRPQHF
14,TRBJ2-7,TRBV6-1,TRBD2,many,TGTGCCAGCAGTGAACTAGCGGGAGGCTACGAGCAGTACTTC,CASSELAGGYEQYF
14,TRBJ1-1,TRBV6-2/TRBV6-3,-,few,TGTGCCAGCAGGGGGGTCGGAGTGAACACTGAAGCTTTCTTT,CASRGVGVNTEAFF
12,TRBJ2-7,TRBV7-6,-,many,TGTGCCAGCAGCTTTCATGGGAGCGAGCAGTACTTC,CASSFHGSEQYF
14,TRBJ2-5,TRBV20-1,TRBD2,few,TGCAGTGGACCCCCTAGCGGGAGCCAAGAGACCCAGTACTTC,CSGPPSGSQETQYF
12,TRBJ2-7,TRBV28,-,many,TGTGCCAGCACCGACCCTGGGAACGAGCAGTACTTC,CASTDPGNEQYF
11,TRBJ2-1,TRBV28,-,few,TGTGCCAGCAGCTGGACGAGTGAGCAGTTCTTC,CASSWTSEQFF
14,TRBJ2-5,TRBV5-1,-,-,TGCGCCAGCAGCTTGGAGGGAGTGTTACAGACCCAGTACTTC,CASSLEGVLQTQYF
18,TRBJ2-5,TRBV4-1,TRBD1,-,TGCGCCAGCAGCCAAGATCAGTGGGACAGGGGGAACCAAGAGACCCAGTACTTC,CASSQDQWDRGNQETQYF
14,TRBJ1-2,TRBV19,-,-,TGTGCCAGTAGTCTCGGACAGCTCGTCTATGGCTACACCTTC,CASSLGQLVYGYTF
17,TRBJ2-1,TRBV24-1,TRBD1,few,TGTGCCACCAGTGATTCGACAGGGGGCTTCTCCTACAATGAGCAGTTCTTC,CATSDSTGGFSYNEQFF
13,TRBJ1-6,TRBV15,-,-,TGTGCCACCAGCAGAGATATTGGTTCACCCCTCCACTTT,CATSRDIGSPLHF
18,TRBJ2-7,TRBV6-2/TRBV6-3,-,many,TGTGCCAGCAGTTCTCAACCACCGGGACCACCGGACCTCTACGAGCAGTACTTC,CASSSQPPGPPDLYEQYF
12,TRBJ2-7,TRBV2,-,many,TGTGCCAGCATGGCAAGCTCCTACGAGCAGTACTTC,CASMASSYEQYF
13,TRBJ2-7,TRBV5-8,TRBD2,few,TGTGCCAGCATTCTGAGGACTAGCGGGAGTCAGTACTTC,CASILRTSGSQYF
12,TRBJ1-5,TRBV20-1,-,many,TGCAGTGTCTCAGGGTTCGGGCAGCCCCAGCATTTT,CSVSGFGQPQHF
13,TRBJ1-5,TRBV6-1,-,-,TGTGCCAGCACCAAGGGTGGAGGACAGCCCCAGCATTTT,CASTKGGGQPQHF
15,TRBJ2-3,TRBV14,-,-,TGTGCCAGCAGTTTGGAACGGCTAGTGGGAGATACGCAGTATTTT,CASSLERLVGDTQYF
16,TRBJ1-2,TRBV5-1,-,many,TGCGCCAGCAGCACAAAGGACAGCTACTCCCCCGATGGCTACACCTTC,CASSTKDSYSPDGYTF
16,TRBJ1-4,TRBV7-3,-,many,TGTGCCAGCAGCTTACGTCCTTACCAGCCCAATGAAAAACTGTTTTTT,CASSLRPYQPNEKLFF
16,TRBJ1-3,TRBV12-3/TRBV12-4,TRBD1,-,TGTGCCAGCAGCCCTACGGAGGGGGCCTTTGGAAACGCCATATATTTT,CASSPTEGAFGNAIYF
14,TRBJ1-5,TRBV4-1,-,-,TGCGCCAGCAGCAAAAGGGCAAGCGATCAGCCCCAGCATTTT,CASSKRASDQPQHF